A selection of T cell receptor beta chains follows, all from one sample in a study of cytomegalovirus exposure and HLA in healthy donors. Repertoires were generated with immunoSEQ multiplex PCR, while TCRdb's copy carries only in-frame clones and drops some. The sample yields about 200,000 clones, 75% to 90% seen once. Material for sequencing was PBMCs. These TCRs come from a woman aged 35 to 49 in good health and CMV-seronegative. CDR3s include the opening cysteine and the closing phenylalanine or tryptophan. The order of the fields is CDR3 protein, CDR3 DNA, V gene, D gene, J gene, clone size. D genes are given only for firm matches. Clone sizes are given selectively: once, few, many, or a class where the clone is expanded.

cdr3_aa: CASSLGQGGGYTF
cdr3_nt: TGTGCCAGCAGTTTGGGACAGGGAGGCGGCTACACCTTC
v_call: TRBV6-1
d_call: TRBD1
j_call: TRBJ1-2
clone_size: NA

cdr3_aa: CASHLGAERSSYEQYF
cdr3_nt: TGTGCCAGTCATTTGGGAGCCGAACGCAGCTCCTACGAGCAGTACTTC
v_call: TRBV21-1
d_call: NA
j_call: TRBJ2-7
clone_size: NA

cdr3_aa: CASSPGLAGGAREQFF
cdr3_nt: TGTGCCAGCAGCCCCGGACTAGCGGGAGGGGCAAGGGAGCAGTTCTTC
v_call: TRBV7-9
d_call: TRBD2
j_call: TRBJ2-1
clone_size: once

cdr3_aa: CASSSSGTVPYEQYF
cdr3_nt: TGTGCCAGCAGTTCCAGCGGGACCGTCCCCTACGAGCAGTACTTC
v_call: TRBV28
d_call: TRBD2
j_call: TRBJ2-7
clone_size: NA

cdr3_aa: CASSFETGDYNEQFF
cdr3_nt: TGTGCCAGCAGTTTTGAGACAGGGGATTACAATGAGCAGTTCTTC
v_call: TRBV27
d_call: TRBD1
j_call: TRBJ2-1
clone_size: NA

cdr3_aa: CASSLGTSGSHEQYF
cdr3_nt: TGTGCCAGCAGCTTGGGGACTAGCGGGAGTCACGAGCAGTACTTC
v_call: TRBV7-9
d_call: TRBD2
j_call: TRBJ2-7
clone_size: NA

cdr3_aa: CASSFSGTGRELFF
cdr3_nt: TGCGCCAGCAGCTTCTCTGGGACAGGGAGGGAGCTGTTTTTT
v_call: TRBV5-1
d_call: TRBD1
j_call: TRBJ2-2
clone_size: NA

cdr3_aa: CASSSSGSGRLSSYEQYF
cdr3_nt: TGTGCCAGCAGTTCCTCGGGTAGCGGGAGGTTGAGCTCCTACGAGCAGTACTTC
v_call: TRBV27
d_call: TRBD2
j_call: TRBJ2-7
clone_size: NA

cdr3_aa: CASSEVDSLLVQYF
cdr3_nt: TGTGCCAGCAGTGAAGTTGACTCCCTCCTCGTGCAGTACTTC
v_call: TRBV2
d_call: NA
j_call: TRBJ2-7
clone_size: once

cdr3_aa: CASSVVGSGQYF
cdr3_nt: TGTGCCAGCAGCGTAGTTGGCAGCGGGCAGTACTTC
v_call: TRBV9
d_call: NA
j_call: TRBJ2-7
clone_size: NA

cdr3_aa: CASSPPLTRERDEQYF
cdr3_nt: TGCGCCAGCAGCCCTCCACTGACTAGAGAGAGAGACGAGCAGTACTTC
v_call: TRBV5-1
d_call: NA
j_call: TRBJ2-7
clone_size: NA

cdr3_aa: CAWSLGTGAAGELFF
cdr3_nt: TGTGCCTGGAGCCTCGGGACAGGGGCGGCCGGGGAGCTGTTTTTT
v_call: TRBV30
d_call: TRBD1
j_call: TRBJ2-2
clone_size: NA

cdr3_aa: CASSLAPARGTEAFF
cdr3_nt: TGTGCCAGCAGCTTGGCACCTGCCCGGGGGACTGAAGCTTTCTTT
v_call: TRBV5-8
d_call: NA
j_call: TRBJ1-1
clone_size: NA

cdr3_aa: CASSQVKGTSTYEQYF
cdr3_nt: TGTGCCAGCAGCCAAGTCAAGGGGACTAGCACCTACGAGCAGTACTTC
v_call: TRBV14
d_call: TRBD2
j_call: TRBJ2-7
clone_size: few

cdr3_aa: CASSSDSYTEAFF
cdr3_nt: TGTGCCAGCAGCTCGGACAGCTACACTGAAGCTTTCTTT
v_call: TRBV7-2
d_call: NA
j_call: TRBJ1-1
clone_size: NA

cdr3_aa: CASSLGQSYGYTF
cdr3_nt: TGTGCCAGCAGCTTGGGACAAAGCTATGGCTACACCTTC
v_call: TRBV7-3
d_call: NA
j_call: TRBJ1-2
clone_size: NA

cdr3_aa: CASSSGTFTDTQYF
cdr3_nt: TGTGCCAGTAGCTCTGGGACTTTCACAGATACGCAGTATTTT
v_call: TRBV19
d_call: NA
j_call: TRBJ2-3
clone_size: NA

cdr3_aa: CSVGGGPMGEQFF
cdr3_nt: TGCAGCGTTGGGGGAGGGCCTATGGGTGAGCAGTTCTTC
v_call: TRBV29-1
d_call: TRBD2
j_call: TRBJ2-1
clone_size: NA

cdr3_aa: CATGVGGPQHF
cdr3_nt: TGTGCCACCGGGGTGGGGGGGCCCCAGCATTTT
v_call: TRBV15
d_call: NA
j_call: TRBJ1-5
clone_size: NA

cdr3_aa: CSVGGQKYQETQYF
cdr3_nt: TGCAGCGTTGGGGGGCAGAAGTACCAAGAGACCCAGTACTTC
v_call: TRBV29-1
d_call: NA
j_call: TRBJ2-5
clone_size: NA

cdr3_aa: CASSPRDRPNEKLFF
cdr3_nt: TGTGCCAGCAGTCCACGGGACAGACCTAATGAAAAACTGTTTTTT
v_call: TRBV28
d_call: TRBD1
j_call: TRBJ1-4
clone_size: NA

cdr3_aa: CASSVGGGTYEQYF
cdr3_nt: TGTGCCAGCAGCGTAGGCGGCGGTACCTACGAGCAGTACTTC
v_call: TRBV9
d_call: NA
j_call: TRBJ2-7
clone_size: NA

cdr3_aa: CASSLQQGAGYNEQFF
cdr3_nt: TGTGCCAGCAGCTTACAGCAGGGGGCGGGTTACAATGAGCAGTTCTTC
v_call: TRBV7-3
d_call: TRBD1
j_call: TRBJ2-1
clone_size: NA

cdr3_aa: CASSQPSGRGTDTQYF
cdr3_nt: TGCGCCAGCAGCCAACCTAGCGGGAGAGGAACAGATACGCAGTATTTT
v_call: TRBV4-1
d_call: TRBD2
j_call: TRBJ2-3
clone_size: NA

cdr3_aa: CASSFLGQSNQPQHF
cdr3_nt: TGTGCCAGCAGTTTTCTGGGACAGTCCAATCAGCCCCAGCATTTT
v_call: TRBV27
d_call: TRBD1
j_call: TRBJ1-5
clone_size: few

cdr3_aa: CSVELGVNTEAFF
cdr3_nt: TGCAGCGTCGAGTTAGGGGTGAACACTGAAGCTTTCTTT
v_call: TRBV29-1
d_call: NA
j_call: TRBJ1-1
clone_size: few

cdr3_aa: CASSLDQRASSYEQYF
cdr3_nt: TGTGCCAGCAGCTTAGATCAGCGGGCGAGCTCCTACGAGCAGTACTTC
v_call: TRBV7-2
d_call: NA
j_call: TRBJ2-7
clone_size: NA

cdr3_aa: CASSQGSAAPREFF
cdr3_nt: TGTGCCAGCAGCCAAGGGTCGGCGGCTCCCAGAGAGTTCTTC
v_call: TRBV4-2
d_call: NA
j_call: TRBJ2-1
clone_size: NA

cdr3_aa: CASSYNRGVSSPLHF
cdr3_nt: TGTGCCAGCAGTTACAACAGGGGAGTCAGTTCACCCCTCCACTTT
v_call: TRBV6-5
d_call: TRBD1
j_call: TRBJ1-6
clone_size: NA

cdr3_aa: CASRSSWPGNTIYF
cdr3_nt: TGTGCCAGCAGGTCTAGTTGGCCCGGAAACACCATATATTTT
v_call: TRBV27
d_call: NA
j_call: TRBJ1-3
clone_size: NA

cdr3_aa: CASSHDIATSGNTMYF
cdr3_nt: TGTGCCAGCAGCCATGACATCGCTACCTCTGGAAACACCATGTATTTT
v_call: TRBV14
d_call: NA
j_call: TRBJ1-3
clone_size: NA

cdr3_aa: CASSLALAGGGGELFF
cdr3_nt: TGTGCCAGCAGCTTAGCGCTAGCGGGAGGTGGCGGGGAGCTGTTTTTT
v_call: TRBV7-6
d_call: TRBD2
j_call: TRBJ2-2
clone_size: NA

cdr3_aa: CASSESIRTGYITEAFF
cdr3_nt: TGCGCCAGCAGTGAGTCGATAAGAACAGGATATATCACTGAAGCTTTCTTT
v_call: TRBV10-1
d_call: NA
j_call: TRBJ1-1
clone_size: few

cdr3_aa: CASSGTSGSNNEQFF
cdr3_nt: TGTGCCAGCAGCGGGACTAGCGGGTCCAACAATGAGCAGTTCTTC
v_call: TRBV6-4
d_call: TRBD2
j_call: TRBJ2-1
clone_size: NA

cdr3_aa: CASRSGTDYGYTF
cdr3_nt: TGTGCCAGCAGGTCCGGGACTGACTATGGCTACACCTTC
v_call: TRBV6-6
d_call: NA
j_call: TRBJ1-2
clone_size: NA

cdr3_aa: CASSLAGWASGADNEQFF
cdr3_nt: TGTGCCAGCAGCTTAGCGGGATGGGCTAGCGGGGCCGACAATGAGCAGTTCTTC
v_call: TRBV7-9
d_call: TRBD2
j_call: TRBJ2-1
clone_size: NA

cdr3_aa: CASSFVEGNYGYTF
cdr3_nt: TGTGCCAGCAGTTTTGTGGAGGGTAACTATGGCTACACCTTC
v_call: TRBV28
d_call: NA
j_call: TRBJ1-2
clone_size: NA

cdr3_aa: CASSPGTGGVHEQYF
cdr3_nt: TGCGCCAGCAGCCCGGGGACAGGGGGAGTCCACGAGCAGTACTTC
v_call: TRBV4-1
d_call: TRBD1
j_call: TRBJ2-7
clone_size: NA

cdr3_aa: CASSLAPGQGISPLHF
cdr3_nt: TGTGCCAGCAGCTTAGCGCCGGGACAGGGTATTTCACCCCTCCACTTT
v_call: TRBV11-1
d_call: TRBD1
j_call: TRBJ1-6
clone_size: NA

cdr3_aa: CASSLPGTQKSGRGYTF
cdr3_nt: TGTGCCAGCAGCTTACCTGGGACTCAAAAAAGTGGTCGGGGCTACACCTTC
v_call: TRBV9
d_call: NA
j_call: TRBJ1-2
clone_size: NA

cdr3_aa: CASSLLAGSGTDTQYF
cdr3_nt: TGCGCCAGCAGCTTGTTGGCCGGGAGTGGCACAGATACGCAGTATTTT
v_call: TRBV5-1
d_call: NA
j_call: TRBJ2-3
clone_size: once

cdr3_aa: CASSTGTSGTRGYGTQYF
cdr3_nt: TGTGCCAGCAGCACCGGGACTAGCGGGACCCGCGGCTACGGGACCCAGTACTTC
v_call: TRBV7-2
d_call: TRBD2
j_call: TRBJ2-5
clone_size: few

cdr3_aa: CASSEFRIGGSGELFF
cdr3_nt: TGTGCCAGCAGTGAATTCAGGATCGGGGGTTCCGGGGAGCTGTTTTTT
v_call: TRBV6-1
d_call: NA
j_call: TRBJ2-2
clone_size: NA

cdr3_aa: CASSLHGSGGNTIYF
cdr3_nt: TGTGCCAGCAGCTTACACGGTTCTGGGGGGAACACCATATATTTT
v_call: TRBV7-2
d_call: NA
j_call: TRBJ1-3
clone_size: NA

cdr3_aa: CAIRFGGSYEQYF
cdr3_nt: TGTGCCATCAGATTCGGCGGGAGCTACGAGCAGTACTTC
v_call: TRBV10-3
d_call: TRBD2
j_call: TRBJ2-7
clone_size: few

cdr3_aa: CASSVGTGVYEQYF
cdr3_nt: TGCGCCAGCAGCGTAGGGACAGGTGTTTACGAGCAGTACTTC
v_call: TRBV5-1
d_call: TRBD1
j_call: TRBJ2-7
clone_size: NA

cdr3_aa: CASRAQGSNQPQHF
cdr3_nt: TGTGCCAGCAGAGCACAGGGAAGCAATCAGCCCCAGCATTTT
v_call: TRBV5-6
d_call: NA
j_call: TRBJ1-5
clone_size: once

cdr3_aa: CASSFFGQGRTEAFF
cdr3_nt: TGTGCCAGCAGCTTTTTTGGTCAGGGGCGCACTGAAGCTTTCTTT
v_call: TRBV5-6
d_call: NA
j_call: TRBJ1-1
clone_size: NA

cdr3_aa: CSVESQDGLAGGSYQETQYF
cdr3_nt: TGCAGCGTTGAGAGCCAGGATGGACTAGCGGGAGGGTCGTACCAAGAGACCCAGTACTTC
v_call: TRBV29-1
d_call: TRBD2
j_call: TRBJ2-5
clone_size: once

cdr3_aa: CAISESAVGGNQPQHF
cdr3_nt: TGTGCCATCAGTGAGTCGGCGGTAGGTGGCAATCAGCCCCAGCATTTT
v_call: TRBV10-3
d_call: NA
j_call: TRBJ1-5
clone_size: once

cdr3_aa: CASSKGQDGSEQYF
cdr3_nt: TGCGCCAGCAGCAAAGGACAGGATGGGAGCGAGCAGTACTTC
v_call: TRBV5-1
d_call: TRBD1
j_call: TRBJ2-7
clone_size: few

cdr3_aa: CASTERGSRISNQPQHF
cdr3_nt: TGTGCCAGCACCGAGCGAGGGTCGAGGATTAGCAATCAGCCCCAGCATTTT
v_call: TRBV27
d_call: NA
j_call: TRBJ1-5
clone_size: NA

cdr3_aa: CASSFPRGQKNTEAFF
cdr3_nt: TGTGCCAGCAGCTTTCCCCGAGGACAGAAGAACACTGAAGCTTTCTTT
v_call: TRBV7-9
d_call: NA
j_call: TRBJ1-1
clone_size: NA

cdr3_aa: CASSDSTARYYEQYF
cdr3_nt: TGTGCCAGCAGTGATTCGACAGCCCGCTACTACGAGCAGTACTTC
v_call: TRBV6-1
d_call: NA
j_call: TRBJ2-7
clone_size: NA

cdr3_aa: CASSEGLPAYNSPLHF
cdr3_nt: TGTGCCAGCAGTGAAGGGTTACCCGCGTATAATTCACCCCTCCACTTT
v_call: TRBV2
d_call: NA
j_call: TRBJ1-6
clone_size: once

cdr3_aa: CAWSVLGREADTQYF
cdr3_nt: TGTGCCTGGAGTGTACTTGGTAGAGAGGCAGATACGCAGTATTTT
v_call: TRBV30
d_call: NA
j_call: TRBJ2-3
clone_size: NA

cdr3_aa: CASSEGPGPHEQYF
cdr3_nt: TGCGCCAGCAGCGAGGGTCCAGGCCCGCACGAGCAGTACTTC
v_call: TRBV5-1
d_call: NA
j_call: TRBJ2-7
clone_size: NA

cdr3_aa: CASSPGQGKRIDGYTF
cdr3_nt: TGTGCCAGCAGCCCGGGACAGGGGAAACGTATAGATGGCTACACCTTC
v_call: TRBV5-8
d_call: TRBD1
j_call: TRBJ1-2
clone_size: NA

cdr3_aa: CASSLFSTSANTGELFF
cdr3_nt: TGCGCCAGCAGCTTGTTCTCGACTAGCGCTAACACCGGGGAGCTGTTTTTT
v_call: TRBV5-1
d_call: TRBD2
j_call: TRBJ2-2
clone_size: NA